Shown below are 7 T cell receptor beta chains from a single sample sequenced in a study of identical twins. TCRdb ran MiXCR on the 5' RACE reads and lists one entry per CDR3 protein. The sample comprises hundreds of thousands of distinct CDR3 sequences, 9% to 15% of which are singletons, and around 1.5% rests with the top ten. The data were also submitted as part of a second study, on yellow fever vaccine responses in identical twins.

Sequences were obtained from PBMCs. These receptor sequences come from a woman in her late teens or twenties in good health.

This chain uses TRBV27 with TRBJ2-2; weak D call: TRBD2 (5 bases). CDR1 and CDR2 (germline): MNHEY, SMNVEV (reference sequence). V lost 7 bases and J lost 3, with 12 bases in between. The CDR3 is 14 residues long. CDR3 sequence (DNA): TGTGCCAGCAATCCCGGGGAGTACACCGGGGAGCTGTTTTTT. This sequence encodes CASNPGEYTGELFF.

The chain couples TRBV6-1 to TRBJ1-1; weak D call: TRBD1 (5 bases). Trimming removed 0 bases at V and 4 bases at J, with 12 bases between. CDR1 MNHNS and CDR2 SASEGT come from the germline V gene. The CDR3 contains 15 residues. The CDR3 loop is CASSEAGGGSTEAFF. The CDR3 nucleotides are TGTGCCAGCAGTGAAGCTGGGGGTGGGAGCACTGAAGCTTTCTTT.

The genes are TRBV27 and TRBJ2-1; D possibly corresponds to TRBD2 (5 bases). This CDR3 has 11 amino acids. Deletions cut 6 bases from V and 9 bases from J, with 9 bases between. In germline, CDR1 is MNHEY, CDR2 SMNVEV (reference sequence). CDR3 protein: CASRDFGEQFF. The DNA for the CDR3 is TGTGCCAGCAGGGACTTCGGTGAGCAGTTCTTC.

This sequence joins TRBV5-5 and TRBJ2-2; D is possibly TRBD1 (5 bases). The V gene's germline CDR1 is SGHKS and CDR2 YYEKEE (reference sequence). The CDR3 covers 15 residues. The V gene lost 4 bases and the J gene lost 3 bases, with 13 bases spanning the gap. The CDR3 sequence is CASSPRVGYTGELFF. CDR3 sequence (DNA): TGTGCCAGCAGCCCCAGGGTGGGGTACACCGGGGAGCTGTTTTTT.

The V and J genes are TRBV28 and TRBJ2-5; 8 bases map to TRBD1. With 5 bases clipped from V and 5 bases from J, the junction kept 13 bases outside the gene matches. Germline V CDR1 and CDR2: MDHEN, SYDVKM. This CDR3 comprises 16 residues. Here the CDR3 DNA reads TGTGCCAGCAGTCCCCTGACAGGGGATGTTGGTGAGACCCAGTACTTC. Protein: CASSPLTGDVGETQYF.

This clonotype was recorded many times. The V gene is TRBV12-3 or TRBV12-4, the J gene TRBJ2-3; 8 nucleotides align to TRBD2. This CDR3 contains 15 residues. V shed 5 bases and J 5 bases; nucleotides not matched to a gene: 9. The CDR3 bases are TGTGCCAGCAGTCTCACGGGGGGGCAGGGAGATACGCAGTATTTT. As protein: CASSLTGGQGDTQYF.

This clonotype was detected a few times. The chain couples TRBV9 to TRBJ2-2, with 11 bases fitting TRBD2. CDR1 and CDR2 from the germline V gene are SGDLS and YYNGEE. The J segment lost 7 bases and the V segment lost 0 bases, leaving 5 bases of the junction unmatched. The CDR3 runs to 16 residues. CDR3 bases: TGTGCCAGCAGCGTAGAACTAGCGGGGGAGTACGGGGAGCTGTTTTTT. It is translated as CASSVELAGEYGELFF.